Presented here are 9 T cell receptor beta chains from one specimen sequenced in a study of shared clonotypes between healthy human individuals. The assay was immunoSEQ multiplex PCR, and TCRdb's table has in-frame clones only and misses some. The table shows some 2.1 million clones, with about 94% occurring only once. CD8 cells classed as naive were CD45RO-negative and positively selected for CCR7, excluding terminally differentiated effector memory CD45RA+ cells. Sequenced sample: naive CD8+ T cells sorted from blood. Source of these receptors: a man in his late teens or twenties in good health.

This chain joins TRBV7-8 and TRBJ2-1; no clear D. This CDR3 comprises 14 residues. V lost 3 bases and J 1 base, leaving 7 bases between the germline ends. From germline, CDR1 is SGHVS and CDR2 FQNEAQ. The CDR3, as DNA: TGTGCCAGCAGCTTCCCAGGTTCCTACAATGAGCAGTTCTTC. Translation: CASSFPGSYNEQFF.

The chain uses TRBV11-2 and TRBJ2-1; possibly TRBD1 for D (6 bases). With 4 bases removed from V and 3 bases from J, the gap between germline ends came to 10 bases. Per the germline V gene, CDR1 is SGHAT and CDR2 is FQNNGV. CDR3 length equals 14 residues. As DNA, the CDR3 is TGTGCCAGCAGCTCTTACAGGGTCTACAATGAGCAGTTCTTC. Translation gives CASSSYRVYNEQFF.

This chain joins TRBV6-8 and TRBJ1-5; D not resolved. Trimming pared 2 bases from V and 5 bases from J, leaving 25 bases between. Germline assignment: CDR1 MNHGY and CDR2 SAAAGT. CDR3 length: 19 residues. The CDR3 spells CASSYESRKLSPNDQPQHF. The CDR3 DNA is TGTGCCAGCAGTTACGAGTCGCGAAAATTGTCACCGAATGATCAGCCCCAGCATTTT.

This chain connects TRBV13 to TRBJ1-2; 10 positions match TRBD1. This CDR3 spans 15 amino acids. Trimming at V came to 5 bases and at J to 5 bases, leaving 8 bases not matched to a gene. Germline CDR1 reads PRHDT; CDR2 reads FYEKMQ (reference sequence). The CDR3 reads CASSTGTGASYGYTF. For the CDR3, the DNA is TGTGCCAGCAGCACAGGGACAGGGGCATCGTATGGCTACACCTTC. Complete variable domain (other parts from reference TRBV13 and TRBJ1-2): AAGVIQSPRHLIKEKRETATLKCYPIPRHDTVYWYQQGPGQDPQFLISFYEKMQSDKGSIPDRFSAQQFSDYHSELNMSSLELGDSALYFCASSTGTGASYGYTFGSGTRLTVV.

The chain employs TRBV7-9 and TRBJ2-7; D remains ambiguous. Germline-derived CDR1 and CDR2 are SEHNR and FQNEAQ (reference sequence). The CDR3 has 12 amino acids. Between the trimmed V and J ends, which lost 5 bases and 3 bases, there was a span of 8 bases. CDR3 in amino acids: CASSPMNYEQYF. CDR3 nucleotides: TGTGCCAGCAGCCCGATGAACTACGAGCAGTACTTC.

The CDR3, as DNA: TGTGCCAGCAGCTGGACTAGCGGGGCGTTAGATACGCAGTATTTT. As protein: CASSWTSGALDTQYF. V gene TRBV7-6 combines with J gene TRBJ2-3; 12 bases match TRBD2. V shed 4 bases, J shed 5 bases, and the junction held 4 bases outside the gene matches. This CDR3 comprises 15 residues. CDR1 and CDR2 (germline): SGHVS, FNYEAQ.

J is TRBJ2-7 and V is TRBV2, with 10 bases matching TRBD1. V lost 8 bases and J lost 3; bases outside the gene matches: 4. Looked up from germline, CDR1 is SNHLY and CDR2 is FYNNEI. CDR3 size: 13 residues. The CDR3, as DNA: TGTGCCAGCGGCCGGGACAGGGGCTACGAGCAGTACTTC. Translation gives CASGRDRGYEQYF.

J is TRBJ2-5 and V is TRBV7-9, with TRBD1 identical over 8 bases. The CDR3 has 13 residues. Trimming cost V 4 bases and J 4 bases; bases outside gene matches: 2. Germline lookup yields CDR1 SEHNR and CDR2 FQNEAQ (reference sequence). Written as DNA, the CDR3 is TGTGCCAGCAGCTCTGGACAGGGAGAGACCCAGTACTTC. As protein: CASSSGQGETQYF.

The chain employs TRBV21-1 and TRBJ2-2; the tabulated D call, TRBD1, remains unverified against the DNA. TRBV21-1 is a pseudogene locus. This CDR3 spans 15 amino acids. CDR3 loop: CASSTLGAVTGELFF. The CDR3 DNA reads as TGTGCCAGCAGCACCTTGGGGGCGGTCACCGGGGAGCTGTTTTTT.